Listed below are T cell receptor beta chains from one sample, sequenced in a study of cytomegalovirus exposure and HLA in healthy donors. TCRdb's table, derived via immunoSEQ multiplex PCR, lists solely in-frame clones and lacks some. Of about 100,000 clones in the sample, roughly 80% were seen once. The sample consisted of PBMCs. These receptors were obtained from a man over 45 in good health and CMV-seropositive. CDR3s include the opening cysteine and the closing phenylalanine or tryptophan. D genes are given only for firm matches. The size of a clone is reported for some rows only, either as once, few or many, or as a class for expanded clones.

DNA: TGTGCCGGCCGACCCATGGGGAACAGCGGTGAGCAGTACTTC
CDR3: CAGRPMGNSGEQYF
size: -
D: -
J: TRBJ2-7
V: TRBV30

DNA: TGCGCCAGCAGCCCGAAGACAGGGGGCGCGTACGAGCAGTACTTC
CDR3: CASSPKTGGAYEQYF
size: -
D: TRBD1
J: TRBJ2-7
V: TRBV4-1

DNA: TGTGCCAGCGGTGGGACAGGGTGGAGCTATTTT
CDR3: CASGGTGWSYF
size: -
D: TRBD1
J: TRBJ2-3
V: TRBV27

DNA: TGCGCCAGCAGCCATTCCCACAGGGGGGATGAAGCTTTCTTT
CDR3: CASSHSHRGDEAFF
size: few
D: TRBD1
J: TRBJ1-1
V: TRBV4-3

DNA: TGTGCTAGTGGTTTGGACGGGAGAAACACAGATACGCAGTATTTT
CDR3: CASGLDGRNTDTQYF
size: -
D: -
J: TRBJ2-3
V: TRBV12-5

DNA: TGTGCCACTACAGACCAACCGGGACTAGCGGGGGGTCGGCAAGAGACCCAGTACTTC
CDR3: CATTDQPGLAGGRQETQYF
size: -
D: TRBD2
J: TRBJ2-5
V: TRBV10-3

DNA: TGTGCCTCCCTCGCGGTCAGGGCGAACACTGAAGCTTTCTTT
CDR3: CASLAVRANTEAFF
size: -
D: -
J: TRBJ1-1
V: TRBV30

DNA: TGTGCCAGCAGTCAAACCCGGGACAGCTACACTGAAGCTTTCTTT
CDR3: CASSQTRDSYTEAFF
size: -
D: TRBD1
J: TRBJ1-1
V: TRBV28

DNA: TGTGCCATCAGCAAAGCGGGGGCCAATGAGCAGTTCTTC
CDR3: CAISKAGANEQFF
size: -
D: TRBD2
J: TRBJ2-1
V: TRBV10-3

DNA: TGTGCCAGCAGCTTGCAGATGGGGGGCACCGGGGAGCTGTTTTTT
CDR3: CASSLQMGGTGELFF
size: -
D: -
J: TRBJ2-2
V: TRBV5-5

DNA: TGTGCCAGCAGTGAAGCGGCGACAGGGTCGGTCGCTGAAGCTTTCTTT
CDR3: CASSEAATGSVAEAFF
size: -
D: TRBD1
J: TRBJ1-1
V: TRBV6-1

DNA: TGTGCCAGCAGCTTAGTACAGGGGCTAATCCAAGAGACCCAGTACTTC
CDR3: CASSLVQGLIQETQYF
size: few
D: TRBD1
J: TRBJ2-5
V: TRBV7-2

DNA: TGTGCCAGCAGTTACACTACAAGCTCTGGAAACACCATATATTTT
CDR3: CASSYTTSSGNTIYF
size: -
D: -
J: TRBJ1-3
V: TRBV6-6

DNA: TGTGCCAGCAGTCCCTCGGGAAACCTGAACACTGAAGCTTTCTTT
CDR3: CASSPSGNLNTEAFF
size: few
D: -
J: TRBJ1-1
V: TRBV5-4

DNA: TGTGCCAGCAGCTTAGTACGGGGGGGGTCGAACACTGAAGCTTTCTTT
CDR3: CASSLVRGGSNTEAFF
size: few
D: -
J: TRBJ1-1
V: TRBV7-2

DNA: TGCGCCAGCAGCTTGGACTGGGGGGTGAGGATACATGAGCAGTTCTTC
CDR3: CASSLDWGVRIHEQFF
size: -
D: -
J: TRBJ2-1
V: TRBV5-1

DNA: TGTGCCAGCTTGGGACAGGCGAACACCGGGGAGCTGTTTTTT
CDR3: CASLGQANTGELFF
size: -
D: TRBD1
J: TRBJ2-2
V: TRBV6-4

DNA: TGTGCCAGCAGCCCTGGGACAAAGTTACAAGAGACCCAGTACTTC
CDR3: CASSPGTKLQETQYF
size: -
D: -
J: TRBJ2-5
V: TRBV6-5

DNA: TGTGCCAGCAGCTCCGGAGAGCGGGTGGTCAATGAGCAGTTCTTC
CDR3: CASSSGERVVNEQFF
size: -
D: -
J: TRBJ2-1
V: TRBV7-9

DNA: TGTGCCAGCAGCGTAGGGTGGGACAGAGCAGACGAGCAGTACTTC
CDR3: CASSVGWDRADEQYF
size: -
D: TRBD1
J: TRBJ2-7
V: TRBV9

DNA: TGCGCCAGCAGTCAATTAAACGGGGACAGGGAAGCTTTCTTT
CDR3: CASSQLNGDREAFF
size: -
D: TRBD1
J: TRBJ1-1
V: TRBV23-1

DNA: TGCAGCGTTTTCGGAACAGGGAACACCGGGGAGCTGTTTTTT
CDR3: CSVFGTGNTGELFF
size: -
D: -
J: TRBJ2-2
V: TRBV29-1

DNA: TGTGCCAGCAGCTTGGGTAGGGGTCTGGTCACTTCTGTCTCCTACGAGCAGTACTTC
CDR3: CASSLGRGLVTSVSYEQYF
size: -
D: -
J: TRBJ2-7
V: TRBV7-9

DNA: TGTGCCAGCAGTTCTCTAATCGAGCAGTACTTC
CDR3: CASSSLIEQYF
size: few
D: -
J: TRBJ2-7
V: TRBV7-2

DNA: TGTGCCAGCTCACGACAGGGGAATAATGAAAAACTGTTTTTT
CDR3: CASSRQGNNEKLFF
size: -
D: TRBD1
J: TRBJ1-4
V: TRBV18

DNA: TGTGCCAGCAGCTTCCTCACAGATACGCAGTATTTT
CDR3: CASSFLTDTQYF
size: -
D: -
J: TRBJ2-3
V: TRBV5-8

DNA: TGCGCCAGCAGCCAAGATCGGCCGGGGGGGGGCCCTGAAGCTTTCTTT
CDR3: CASSQDRPGGGPEAFF
size: few
D: -
J: TRBJ1-1
V: TRBV4-3

DNA: TGCGCCAGCAGCCATGGACAGGGTAACACCGGGGAGCTGTTTTTT
CDR3: CASSHGQGNTGELFF
size: once
D: TRBD1
J: TRBJ2-2
V: TRBV4-3

DNA: TGTGCCAGCAGTGCGGGGCTCGGCCACGAGCAGTACTTC
CDR3: CASSAGLGHEQYF
size: -
D: -
J: TRBJ2-7
V: TRBV27

DNA: TGTGCCAGCAGTTACCGGACTAACACCTACGAGCAGTACTTC
CDR3: CASSYRTNTYEQYF
size: -
D: -
J: TRBJ2-7
V: TRBV6-5

DNA: TGCGCCAGCAGCCACCCTACTAGCGGGGGGGCCAAATCCGGGGAGCTGTTTTTT
CDR3: CASSHPTSGGAKSGELFF
size: -
D: TRBD2
J: TRBJ2-2
V: TRBV4-3

DNA: TGTGCCTGGAGCTCGACAGGTAGCAATTCACCCCTCCACTTT
CDR3: CAWSSTGSNSPLHF
size: -
D: -
J: TRBJ1-6
V: TRBV30

DNA: TGCGCCAGCAGCCTCGGACTTCCTGACGGGGCCAACGTCCTGACTTTC
CDR3: CASSLGLPDGANVLTF
size: -
D: -
J: TRBJ2-6
V: TRBV5-1

DNA: TGTGCCAGCAGCCTTAGCGGGAGACTATACGAGCAGTACTTC
CDR3: CASSLSGRLYEQYF
size: -
D: TRBD2
J: TRBJ2-7
V: TRBV7-8

DNA: TGTGCCACCAGCAGAGTCGGACAGGCCTCCTTCAACACCGGGGAGCTGTTTTTT
CDR3: CATSRVGQASFNTGELFF
size: -
D: TRBD1
J: TRBJ2-2
V: TRBV15

DNA: TGTGCCATCATAGGGGGAGAAGGCACTGAAGCTTTCTTT
CDR3: CAIIGGEGTEAFF
size: -
D: -
J: TRBJ1-1
V: TRBV10-3

DNA: TGTGCCAGCTCACCGCAAACAGGGGATAGCAATCAGCCCCAGCATTTT
CDR3: CASSPQTGDSNQPQHF
size: -
D: TRBD1
J: TRBJ1-5
V: TRBV18

DNA: TGTGCCAGCACCCCGACAGGAGTGGGAACCGAGCAGTACTTC
CDR3: CASTPTGVGTEQYF
size: -
D: -
J: TRBJ2-7
V: TRBV9

DNA: TGCGCCAGCAGCTTGGCGCCAGGGGGCGATCAGCCCCAGCATTTT
CDR3: CASSLAPGGDQPQHF
size: -
D: TRBD1
J: TRBJ1-5
V: TRBV5-1

DNA: TGCAGCGTTGAAGGACTAGCGGATACAGATACGCAGTATTTT
CDR3: CSVEGLADTDTQYF
size: -
D: TRBD2
J: TRBJ2-3
V: TRBV29-1

DNA: TGTGCCAGCAGCCAAGACAACAGGGTAAGAATTTACGGCTACCCCTTC
CDR3: CASSQDNRVRIYGYPF
size: once
D: -
J: TRBJ1-2
V: TRBV4-2

DNA: TGTGCCAGCAGCACCGGGACAGGGCGGAGGTCACCCCTCCACTTT
CDR3: CASSTGTGRRSPLHF
size: -
D: TRBD1
J: TRBJ1-6
V: TRBV7-2

DNA: TGCGCCAGCAGCCGGGACAGAGGCGATGAGCAGTTCTTC
CDR3: CASSRDRGDEQFF
size: -
D: TRBD1
J: TRBJ2-1
V: TRBV4-1

DNA: TGCGCCAGCAGGCGGACAGGGACCTACGAGCAGTACTTC
CDR3: CASRRTGTYEQYF
size: -
D: TRBD1
J: TRBJ2-7
V: TRBV5-1

DNA: TGTGCCAGCAGCAGTCACCGGGACAGGGGACCTTTTAGCAATCAGCCCCAGCATTTT
CDR3: CASSSHRDRGPFSNQPQHF
size: few
D: -
J: TRBJ1-5
V: TRBV21-1

DNA: TGTGCCAGCAGCTTAGACAGCATCACAGATACGCAGTATTTT
CDR3: CASSLDSITDTQYF
size: few
D: -
J: TRBJ2-3
V: TRBV7-2

DNA: TGTGCCAGCTTTAATGAGGGGACATCCCAAGAGACCCAGTACTTC
CDR3: CASFNEGTSQETQYF
size: -
D: -
J: TRBJ2-5
V: TRBV28

DNA: TGTGCCAGCAGTTACGACAGGGCCAATTCACCCCTCCACTTT
CDR3: CASSYDRANSPLHF
size: once
D: TRBD1
J: TRBJ1-6
V: TRBV6-5

DNA: TGCGCCAGCAGCTTGGCCGGGGGGCAAGAGACCCAGTACTTC
CDR3: CASSLAGGQETQYF
size: once
D: TRBD2
J: TRBJ2-5
V: TRBV5-1

DNA: TGTGCCAGCAGTCCCCCAGGTAGCGGATACGAGCAGTACTTC
CDR3: CASSPPGSGYEQYF
size: -
D: -
J: TRBJ2-7
V: TRBV6-5

DNA: TGTGCCAGCAGCTTAATCCCGGGAAAGGGCCCTGAAGCTTTCTTT
CDR3: CASSLIPGKGPEAFF
size: -
D: -
J: TRBJ1-1
V: TRBV7-2

DNA: TGTGCCAGCAGTGACCTAGCGGCCTACAATGAGCAGTTCTTC
CDR3: CASSDLAAYNEQFF
size: few
D: TRBD2
J: TRBJ2-1
V: TRBV4-2

DNA: TGTGCCAGCAGTCCCACCGGGACAGGGCTTACTGAAGCTTTCTTT
CDR3: CASSPTGTGLTEAFF
size: -
D: TRBD1
J: TRBJ1-1
V: TRBV2

DNA: TGTGCCAGCAGCTTGGCCCCGGGAACATACACAGATACGCAGTATTTT
CDR3: CASSLAPGTYTDTQYF
size: -
D: -
J: TRBJ2-3
V: TRBV5-4

DNA: TGTGCCAGCAGTCGACAGGGGACTAGCAATCAGCCCCAGAATTTT
CDR3: CASSRQGTSNQPQNF
size: -
D: TRBD1
J: TRBJ1-5
V: TRBV6-5